This T cell receptor (beta chain) was documented in a study of shared clonotypes between healthy human individuals. A note on this clone: Antigen unknown.

Memory CD4+ cells were the fraction left after CD45RA+ naive selection. CDR1 and CDR2 (germline): KGHSH, LQKENI. The CDR3 sequence is 15 residues long. Unmatched junction bases numbered 6, after V lost 4 bases and J lost 2 bases. The study, taken as a whole, reports: Four donors had 5% to 6% of their naive CD4 clonotypes in common.

This table comes from immunoSEQ multiplex PCR, and its TCRdb copy is limited to in-frame clones, with some not included. The repertoire holds 2 million to 2.5 million clones, approximately 93% seen once, with about 0.41% in the top ten. The clonotype comes from a young man in good health. Some clones in this sample may be carry-over from other donors' samples. The sequenced sample consisted of naive CD4+ T cells from PBMCs. Subset meaning: CD45RA+ positively selected. The gene calls are TRBV18 and TRBJ2-5, with TRBD2 matching over 8 bases. For the CDR3, the DNA is TGTGCCAGCTCACGGGTAGCGGGAAGGCAAGAGACCCAGTACTTC. Protein: CASSRVAGRQETQYF. The variable domain in full, completed from reference TRBV18 and TRBJ2-5, reads NAGVMQNPRHLVRRRGQEARLRCSPMKGHSHVYWYRQLPEEGLKFMVYLQKENIIDESGMPKERFSAEFPKEGPSILRIQQVVRGDSAAYFCASSRVAGRQETQYFGPGTRLLVL.